Presented here are 7 T cell receptor beta chains from one specimen sequenced in a study of blood T cell repertoires in COVID-19. The method was immunoSEQ multiplex PCR; TCRdb's version includes in-frame clones alone and lacks a portion of them. The sample lists about 100,000 clones; 80% to 85% were seen once. The material sequenced was peripheral blood. The origin of the receptors is a man aged 65 to 79 with acute or convalescent COVID-19.

This clone was counted a few times. The chain recombines TRBV5-1 with TRBJ2-1; D is possibly TRBD2 (6 bases). V was pared by 1 base and J by 8 bases, with 16 bases between. CDR1 is SGHRS and CDR2 is YFSETQ in the germline V gene. The CDR3 contains 15 residues. CDR3 bases: TGCGCCAGCAGCTTGAGGCAGAGGACTATGGATGAGCAGTTCTTC. The encoded protein is CASSLRQRTMDEQFF.

The rearrangement uses TRBV18 and TRBJ2-5; TRBD1 aligns across 10 bases. V lost 3 bases, J lost 5 bases, and 6 bases stayed unmatched. CDR1 and CDR2 (germline): KGHSH, LQKENI. This CDR3 has 15 amino acids. CDR3 in amino acids: CASSPRQGARETQYF. The CDR3 nucleotides read TGTGCCAGCTCACCCAGACAGGGGGCGCGGGAGACCCAGTACTTC.

The chain is built from TRBV5-6 and TRBJ2-7, with a possible D match to TRBD2 (6 bases). Trimming cost V 7 bases and J 5 bases, with 16 bases left between them. Germline V gene data show CDR1 as SGHDT and CDR2 as YYEEEE. This CDR3 has 13 residues. CDR3 loop: CASLRERGNEQYF. The DNA of the CDR3 is TGTGCCAGCCTCCGGGAGAGGGGCAACGAGCAGTACTTC.

This clone is a singleton in its sample. V gene TRBV5-1 combines with J gene TRBJ1-6; 7 bases are shared with TRBD1. This CDR3 has 16 amino acids. Germline assignment: CDR1 SGHRS and CDR2 YFSETQ. V was clipped by 4 bases and J by 0 bases; unmatched bases: 4. The CDR3 DNA reads as TGCGCCAGCAGCCTGGACAGGCCCTCCTATAATTCACCCCTCCACTTT. Its translation is CASSLDRPSYNSPLHF.

The genes are TRBV5-4 and TRBJ1-3; D gene ambiguous. Deletions cut 0 bases from V and 0 bases from J, with 4 bases between. The CDR3 has 14 residues. Germline V gene sequence: CDR1 SGHNT, CDR2 YYREEE (reference sequence). The CDR3 nucleotides read TGTGCCAGCAGCTTGGACGGCTCTGGAAACACCATATATTTT. Translated, it gives CASSLDGSGNTIYF.

The rearrangement joins TRBV6-6 to TRBJ2-3; D may be TRBD1 (6 bases). With 2 bases removed from V and 0 bases from J, the gap between germline ends came to 9 bases. The germline V gene encodes CDR1 MNHNY and CDR2 SVGAGI (reference sequence). The length of the CDR3 is 15 residues. Here the CDR3 reads CASSYGQTSTDTQYF. In DNA, the CDR3 is TGTGCCAGCAGTTACGGACAGACCAGCACAGATACGCAGTATTTT.

The rearrangement uses TRBV7-3 and TRBJ2-1; the match to TRBD2 covers 8 bases. The trim removed 5 bases at V and 2 bases at J, leaving 14 bases unmatched. CDR1 SGHTA and CDR2 FQGTGA come from the germline V gene. The CDR3 is 18 amino acids. In DNA form, the CDR3 reads TGTGCCAGCAGCCCCGACGTCCTGGGACTAGGGACCTACAATGAGCAGTTCTTC. As protein: CASSPDVLGLGTYNEQFF.